The 10 T cell receptor beta chains below all came from one sample that was sequenced in a study of shared clonotypes between healthy human individuals. Clones were sequenced by immunoSEQ multiplex PCR, and TCRdb holds only the in-frame ones, with some missing. This sample carries hundreds of thousands of clones, 74% of them seen once, and the ten largest clones take more than 1.5%. The sample taken for sequencing was memory CD4+ T cells sorted from blood. Subset given: CD45RA-negative fraction. The receptors shown here come from a woman aged 25 to 39 in good health.

The table lists this clone with a count of one. The J gene is TRBJ1-5, the V gene TRBV2, with D perhaps matching TRBD1 (6 bases). CDR1 and CDR2 from the germline V gene are SNHLY and FYNNEI. V gave up 6 bases and J gave up 2 bases, with 14 bases separating them. The CDR3 sequence is 15 residues long. Here the CDR3 DNA reads TGTGCCAGCAGCCTGCAGGGGTGGGGCAATCAGCCCCAGCATTTT. This gives the protein CASSLQGWGNQPQHF.

This clone was seen only once. The rearrangement joins TRBV5-1 to TRBJ2-7, with D possibly matching TRBD1 (5 bases). The CDR3 length is 14 residues. Trimming removed 7 bases at V and 1 base at J, with 15 bases between. Germline values: CDR1 SGHRS, CDR2 YFSETQ. CDR3 in DNA: TGCGCCAGCGCCCAAGTGGCAGGGTCCTACGAGCAGTACTTC. Its protein is CASAQVAGSYEQYF.

The rearrangement links TRBV7-7 to TRBJ2-7, with D perhaps given as TRBD1 or TRBD2 (5 bases each). V was pared by 5 bases and J by 6 bases, with 14 bases between. The CDR3 is 13 amino acids. CDR1 SSHAT and CDR2 FNYEAQ come from the germline V gene (reference sequence). The CDR3 DNA reads as TGTGCCAGCAGCCGGGACCCGTTGGGCGAGCAGTACTTC. This translates into CASSRDPLGEQYF.

This clone has just a few counts. The rearrangement uses TRBV9 and TRBJ2-2; 12 bases are a match to TRBD2. The V segment lost 4 bases and the J segment 5 bases; nucleotides outside the gene matches: 6. Germline CDR1 reads SGDLS; CDR2 reads YYNGEE. The CDR3 covers 16 residues. This CDR3 is CASSTTSGRFTGELFF. For the CDR3, the DNA is TGTGCCAGCAGCACCACTAGCGGGAGGTTTACCGGGGAGCTGTTTTTT.

This clone has only one observation. The chain uses TRBV5-4 and TRBJ2-3, with 8 bases aligning to TRBD2. Germline V gene sequence: CDR1 SGHNT, CDR2 YYREEE (reference sequence). CDR3 length: 16 amino acids. V lost 4 bases, J lost 2 bases, and 9 bases stayed unmatched. CDR3 sequence (DNA): TGTGCCAGCAGCCTTGGGTTAGCGGGGATCACAGATACGCAGTATTTT. It is translated as CASSLGLAGITDTQYF.

The chain is built from TRBV18 and TRBJ2-2; the D is unclear. The CDR3 has 16 residues. Germline CDR1 KGHSH, CDR2 LQKENI. V lost 0 bases and J lost 3, with 11 bases in between. The CDR3 DNA reads as TGTGCCAGCTCACCACCGGGCAGGTTAGACACCGGGGAGCTGTTTTTT. Its translation is CASSPPGRLDTGELFF.

This clone has more than one count but fewer than ten. The rearrangement links TRBV20-1 to TRBJ2-1; D not certain. This CDR3 spans 10 amino acids. The V end lost 6 bases, the J end lost 11 bases, and 11 bases lay between the germline ends. CDR1 is DFQATT, CDR2 SNEGSKA, per germline (reference sequence). The CDR3 loop reads CSAGRYQQFF. The CDR3 coding sequence is TGCAGTGCCGGAAGGTATCAGCAGTTCTTC.

The chain joins TRBV18 to TRBJ2-5; 9 nucleotides align to TRBD1. The V segment lost 4 bases and the J segment 5 bases; nucleotides outside the gene matches: 5. In germline, CDR1 is KGHSH, CDR2 LQKENI. The CDR3 totals 14 residues. CDR3 amino acids: CASSLQGATETQYF. CDR3 nucleotides: TGTGCCAGCTCACTACAGGGGGCTACGGAGACCCAGTACTTC.

The chain is built from TRBV12-5 and TRBJ2-2; 10 bases match TRBD1. Germline CDR1 reads LGHNT; CDR2 reads FRNRAP. This CDR3 comprises 15 residues. V shed 4 bases and J 4 bases; nucleotides not matched to a gene: 3. The CDR3 is CASGWGQGSTGELFF. CDR3 sequence (DNA): TGTGCTAGTGGTTGGGGACAGGGGAGCACCGGGGAGCTGTTTTTT.

The chain has TRBV6-6 and TRBJ2-7; D assignment may be TRBD1 or TRBD2 (5 bases each). The V gene lost 2 bases and the J gene lost 4 bases, with 18 bases spanning the gap. This CDR3 is built from 16 residues. Germline-derived CDR1 and CDR2 are MNHNY and SVGAGI (reference sequence). In nucleotides, the CDR3 is TGTGCCAGCAGTTACGACGGGAAGGGGCGACCTTACGAGCAGTACTTC. Translation: CASSYDGKGRPYEQYF.